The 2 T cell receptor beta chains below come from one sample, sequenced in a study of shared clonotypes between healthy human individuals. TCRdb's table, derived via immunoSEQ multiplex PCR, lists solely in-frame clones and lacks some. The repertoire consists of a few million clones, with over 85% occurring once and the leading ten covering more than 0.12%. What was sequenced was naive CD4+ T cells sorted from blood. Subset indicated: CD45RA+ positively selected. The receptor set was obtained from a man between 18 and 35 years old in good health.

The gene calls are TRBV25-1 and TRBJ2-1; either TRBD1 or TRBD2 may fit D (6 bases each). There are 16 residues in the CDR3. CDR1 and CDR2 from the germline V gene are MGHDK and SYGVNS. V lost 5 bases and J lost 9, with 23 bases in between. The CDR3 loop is CASSLFGMGGRGEQFF. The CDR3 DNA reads TGTGCCAGCAGTTTGTTCGGGATGGGGGGCCGGGGTGAGCAGTTCTTC.

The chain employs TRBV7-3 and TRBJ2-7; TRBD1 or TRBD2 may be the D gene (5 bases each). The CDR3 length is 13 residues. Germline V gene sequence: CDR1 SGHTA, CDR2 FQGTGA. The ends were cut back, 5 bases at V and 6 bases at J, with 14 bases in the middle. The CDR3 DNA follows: TGTGCCAGCAGCCTAGCTTGGGGGAGCGAGCAGTACTTC. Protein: CASSLAWGSEQYF.